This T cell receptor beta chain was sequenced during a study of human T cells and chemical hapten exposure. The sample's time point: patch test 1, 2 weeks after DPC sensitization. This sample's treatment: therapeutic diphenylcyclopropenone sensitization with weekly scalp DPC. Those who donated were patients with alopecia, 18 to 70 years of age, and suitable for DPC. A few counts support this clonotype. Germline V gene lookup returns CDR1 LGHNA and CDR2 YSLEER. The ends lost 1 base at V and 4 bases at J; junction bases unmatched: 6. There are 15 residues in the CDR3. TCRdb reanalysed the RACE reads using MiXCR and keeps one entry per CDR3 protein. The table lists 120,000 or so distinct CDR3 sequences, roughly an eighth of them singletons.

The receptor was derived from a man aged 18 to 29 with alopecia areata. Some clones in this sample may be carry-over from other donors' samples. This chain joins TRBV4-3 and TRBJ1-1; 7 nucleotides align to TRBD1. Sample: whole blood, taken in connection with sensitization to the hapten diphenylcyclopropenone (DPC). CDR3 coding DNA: TGCGCCAGCAGCCAAGTATCAGGGGGATTCACTGAAGCTTTCTTT. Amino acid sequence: CASSQVSGGFTEAFF.